This T cell receptor (beta chain) was retrieved from a study of cytomegalovirus exposure and HLA in healthy donors. Study-wide background: Membership in the Caucasian-associated ancestry cluster was found for about four fifths of around 380 genotyped donors.

V shed 1 base and J 7 bases; nucleotides not matched to a gene: 5. The CDR3 consists of 16 residues. Germline CDR1 reads SGHAT; CDR2 reads FQNNGV. Overall study findings and caveats: TCR beta chains numbering 164 were designated cytomegalovirus-associated.

In its sample, this clone was seen a few times. Its specificity is unknown. The PCR used 60 Vbeta and 13 Jbeta primers. Using immunoSEQ multiplex PCR, the repertoire was profiled, and TCRdb retains in-frame clones only, with some absent. The sample lists roughly 180,000 clones; around 82% were seen once. The V and J genes are TRBV11-2 and TRBJ1-4; TRBD1 matches at 11 bases. This sequence was found in a woman in her thirties in good health and CMV-seropositive. The sample consisted of PBMCs. The chain's CDR3 is CASSLGGQGAGEKLFF. The CDR3 coding sequence is TGTGCCAGCAGCTTAGGCGGACAGGGGGCAGGTGAAAAACTGTTTTTT. Drawing the rest from reference TRBV11-2 and TRBJ1-4, the complete variable domain is EAGVAQSPRYKIIEKRQSVAFWCNPISGHATLYWYQQILGQGPKLLIQFQNNGVVDDSQLPKDRFSAERLKGVDSTLKIQPAKLEDSAVYLCASSLGGQGAGEKLFFGSGTQLSVL.